This T cell receptor beta chain is drawn from a study of blood T cell repertoires in COVID-19. Whole-study context: Sites across the United States, Italy and Spain contributed samples from acute and convalescent COVID-19.

Original handling: How many nucleated cells were present was estimated from reference gene primer amplification. Only in-frame clones appear in the TCRdb table, and some are missing; sequencing was by immunoSEQ multiplex PCR. The DNA was the basis for D and trimming; V, J and clone size are from that table. The table shows about 260,000 clones, with 91% occurring only once. V shed 11 bases and J shed 2 bases, with 12 bases lying between them. This CDR3 comprises 12 residues. Germline values: CDR1 KGHDR, CDR2 SFDVKD. The Seattle patients, enrolled during active infection, were followed longitudinally. The rearrangement joins TRBV24-1 to TRBJ2-7; possibly TRBD2 for D (7 bases). Sequences were obtained from peripheral blood. This receptor was taken from a person aged 18 to 30 with COVID-19, enrolled during active disease. The CDR3, as DNA: TGTGCCATCTCGCGGGGGCCCTACGAGCAGTACTTC. Translation: CAISRGPYEQYF.